These 12 T cell receptor beta chains originate from one sample sequenced in a study of T cells expressing NK-cell markers. From its re-call of the 5' RACE reads, TCRdb lists each CDR3 protein once, without DNA. The sample data list 350,000 to 450,000 distinct CDR3 sequences. Input material: blood T cells: a sorted CD56 or NKG2C T cell subset, CD4+ or CD8+ T cells, or bulk PBMC T cells (not recorded which). The receptors come from a man between 18 and 69 years old in good health.

The rearrangement links TRBV5-1 to TRBJ2-5; TCRdb picks TRBD2, but there is no DNA to check that call. The CDR3 spans 14 residues. The germline gives CDR1 SGHRS, CDR2 YFSETQ. The CDR3 loop is CASSLFSGQETQYF.

The chain carries TRBV2 and TRBJ2-1; the TCRdb call, TRBD1, lacks DNA for checking. There are 11 residues in the CDR3. The V gene's germline CDR1 is SNHLY and CDR2 FYNNEI. This CDR3 is CAYEEVGPGFF. Full variable domain (rest looked up from reference TRBV2 and TRBJ2-1): EPEVTQTPSHQVTQMGQEVILRCVPISNHLYFYWYRQILGQKVEFLVSFYNNEISEKSEIFDDQFSVERPDGSNFTLKIRSTKLEDSAMYFCAYEEVGPGFFGPGTRLTVL.

This rearrangement joins TRBV5-1 to TRBJ1-2; TCRdb's D gene call, TRBD1, goes unchecked for lack of DNA. This CDR3 is built from 13 residues. Germline V gene sequence: CDR1 SGHRS, CDR2 YFSETQ. The CDR3 protein is CASSHDRGYGYTF.

The chain links TRBV9 to TRBJ2-3; TCRdb's D call of TRBD1 is untestable without DNA. This CDR3 has 17 amino acids. Germline loops: CDR1 SGDLS, CDR2 YYNGEE. CDR3 sequence: CASSPRSGGSSTDTQYF. Full variable domain (missing parts from reference TRBV9 and TRBJ2-3): DSGVTQTPKHLITATGQRVTLRCSPRSGDLSVYWYQQSLDQGLQFLIQYYNGEERAKGNILERFSAQQFPDLHSELNLSSLELGDSALYFCASSPRSGGSSTDTQYFGPGTRLTVL.

This chain links TRBV27 with TRBJ1-5. Germline CDR1 and CDR2: MNHEY and SMNVEV (reference sequence). CDR3 length equals 15 residues. The CDR3: CASSYTGNLNQPQHF.

This sequence joins TRBV21-1 and TRBJ2-3; absent DNA, TCRdb's TRBD1 call cannot be checked. TRBV21-1 is shown as a pseudogene. CDR3 length: 15 amino acids. The CDR3 loop is CASRSPGQTTDTQYF.

The V call is TRBV7-9, the J call TRBJ2-7. The CDR3 extends over 14 amino acids. Per germline, CDR1 SEHNR and CDR2 FQNEAQ (reference sequence). The CDR3: CASSVVGDPHEQYF.

The chain joins TRBV5-6 to TRBJ1-1; TCRdb's D call of TRBD1 is untestable without DNA. The germline V gene has CDR1 SGHDT and CDR2 YYEEEE. This CDR3 has 15 amino acids. The CDR3 loop is CASSSLDRPNTEAFF.

The rearrangement uses TRBV12-3 or TRBV12-4 and TRBJ2-7; TCRdb's D call, TRBD2, is unchecked because there is no DNA. CDR3 size: 14 residues. Here the CDR3 reads CASSSQGTRNEQYF.

The CDR3 loop reads CASSLVSTNYGYTF. This chain connects TRBV7-2 to TRBJ1-2. Germline CDR1 and CDR2: SGHTA and FQGNSA. This CDR3 region has 14 residues.

The chain couples TRBV10-3 to TRBJ1-2. This CDR3 is 13 amino acids long. The V gene's germline CDR1 is ENHRY and CDR2 SYGVKD. The CDR3 spells CAISERTLYGYTF.

This rearrangement joins TRBV5-1 to TRBJ1-1; checking the TCRdb D call of TRBD1 is not possible without DNA. This CDR3 spans 14 amino acids. CDR1 and CDR2 (germline): SGHRS, YFSETQ. The chain's CDR3 is CASSDGQGGTEAFF.